These T cell receptor beta chains were read from a single sample in a study of T cell responses to AZD1222 COVID-19 vaccine. The repertoire was sequenced with immunoSEQ multiplex PCR; TCRdb's copy has only in-frame clones and lacks some. This table holds 130,000 or so clones, around 94% found once. The sequenced sample was peripheral blood, obtained on day 0 of AZD1222 vaccination. Source of these receptors: an adult in good health. The conserved cysteine and the conserved F or W are not part of the CDR3 here.

>TRBV2
ASSADSFNQPQH
>TRBV9
ASSTQGAGDTQY
>TRBV11-2
ASSLEGLTDTQY
>TRBV19
ASSIGGHVTGELF
>TRBV5-1
ASSLWGAEDQPQH
>TRBV7-6
ASSSSPPTSSGGAYEQY
>TRBV5-3
ARSLPHGGTDTQY
>TRBV2
ASLGDPGRNTIY
>TRBV21-1
ASSIRGGTEAF
>TRBV7-3
ASSPEGRPGAGYT
>TRBV29-1
SVEDSWKYIQY
>TRBV7-9
ASSFLGTGASGNTIY
>TRBV5-6
ASSLGGPEAF
>TRBV27
ASTPGRLAADTQY
>TRBV5-1
ASSPGQGSETQY
>TRBV9
ASSPRFTGPSNEQF
>TRBV7-9
ASSLAGGQGYEQY
>TRBV4-3
ASSQVSREGYT
>TRBV29-1
SVDPRTGVNTEAF
>TRBV27
ASSLTAQIYEQY
>TRBV9
ASSVEAEPTHTQY
>TRBV11-2
ASSLVSGGMNEQY
>TRBV5-6
ASSLLQGYGELF
>TRBV19
ASSMQGDTEAF
>TRBV6-5
ASSKFTSNYGYT
>TRBV11-2
ASSLEGREQY
>TRBV5-1
ASSLGNSGRGADTQY
>TRBV3-1/TRBV3-2
ASSQESPGHSIFNQPQH
>TRBV11-1
ASSSQWGTEAF
>TRBV30
AWSPAARQPQH
>TRBV2
ASNARQGNGYT
>TRBV5-6
ASSFGGPLQYGYT
>TRBV19
ASSMTGGEVNTEAF
>TRBV2
ASKFSRAYNEQF
>TRBV6-6
ASSYQENTEAF
>TRBV9
ASSAWTGFMNTEAF
>TRBV27
ASSLSGVTNYGYT
>TRBV6-5
ASSHGASYGYT
>TRBV5-1
ASSPGRTAGGVTGELF
>TRBV7-9
ASSTTYATNEKLF
>TRBV12-3/TRBV12-4
ASSFSGNTIY
>TRBV5-6
ASSTTGVRYGYT
>TRBV24-1
ATSDPGTDSGNTIY
>TRBV6-5
ASSYWGIMNTEAF
>TRBV6-6
ASSYSTGFPEAF
>TRBV18
ASSPPGQIYGYT
>TRBV2
ASSVRGADQPQH
>TRBV19
ASSTQANTEAF
>TRBV6-1
ASSEGIGGQPQH
>TRBV11-2
ASSVGSFYGYT
>TRBV19
ASSRMTSGRRGNIQY
>TRBV19
ASSIGRPINTGELF
>TRBV6-9
ASSFEIISYNEQF